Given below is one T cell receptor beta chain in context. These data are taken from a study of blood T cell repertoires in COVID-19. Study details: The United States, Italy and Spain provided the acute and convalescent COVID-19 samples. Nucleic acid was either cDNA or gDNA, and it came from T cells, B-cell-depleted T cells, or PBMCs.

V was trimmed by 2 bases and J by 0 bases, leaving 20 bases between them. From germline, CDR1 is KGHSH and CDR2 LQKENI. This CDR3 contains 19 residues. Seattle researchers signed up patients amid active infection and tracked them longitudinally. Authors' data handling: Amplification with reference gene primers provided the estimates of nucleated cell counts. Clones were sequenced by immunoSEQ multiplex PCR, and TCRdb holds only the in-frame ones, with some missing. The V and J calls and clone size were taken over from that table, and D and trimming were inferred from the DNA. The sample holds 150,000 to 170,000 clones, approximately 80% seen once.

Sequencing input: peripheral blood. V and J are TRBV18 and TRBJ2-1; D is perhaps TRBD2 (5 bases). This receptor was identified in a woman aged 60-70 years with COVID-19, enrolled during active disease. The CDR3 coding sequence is TGTGCCAGCTCACCATGGTTCAAAAGGACTTCAAGCTCCTACAATGAGCAGTTCTTC. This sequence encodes CASSPWFKRTSSSYNEQFF. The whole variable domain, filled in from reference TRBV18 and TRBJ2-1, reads NAGVMQNPRHLVRRRGQEARLRCSPMKGHSHVYWYRQLPEEGLKFMVYLQKENIIDESGMPKERFSAEFPKEGPSILRIQQVVRGDSAAYFCASSPWFKRTSSSYNEQFFGPGTRLTVL.